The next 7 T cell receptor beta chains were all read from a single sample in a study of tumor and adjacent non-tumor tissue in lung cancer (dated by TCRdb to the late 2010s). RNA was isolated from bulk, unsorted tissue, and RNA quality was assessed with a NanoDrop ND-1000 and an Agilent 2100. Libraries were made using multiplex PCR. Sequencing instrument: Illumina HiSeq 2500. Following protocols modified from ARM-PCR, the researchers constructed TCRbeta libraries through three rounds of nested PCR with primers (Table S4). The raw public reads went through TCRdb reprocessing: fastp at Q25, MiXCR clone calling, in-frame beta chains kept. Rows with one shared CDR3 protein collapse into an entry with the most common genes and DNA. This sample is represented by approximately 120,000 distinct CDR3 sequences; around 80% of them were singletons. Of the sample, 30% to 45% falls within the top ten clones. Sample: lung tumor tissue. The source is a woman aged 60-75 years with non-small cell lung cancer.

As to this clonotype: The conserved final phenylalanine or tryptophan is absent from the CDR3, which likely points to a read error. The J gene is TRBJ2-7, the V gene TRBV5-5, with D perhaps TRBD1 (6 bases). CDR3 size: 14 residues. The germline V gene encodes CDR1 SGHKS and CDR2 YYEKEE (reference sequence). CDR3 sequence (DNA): TGTGCCAGCAGCTTTAACTACAGGGCATACGTGCAGTACTTA. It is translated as CASSFNYRAYVQYL.

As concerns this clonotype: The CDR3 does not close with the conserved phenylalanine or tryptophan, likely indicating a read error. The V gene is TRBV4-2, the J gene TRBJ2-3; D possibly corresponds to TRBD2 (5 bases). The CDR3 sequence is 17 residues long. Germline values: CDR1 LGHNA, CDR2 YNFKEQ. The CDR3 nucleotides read TGTGCCAGCAGCCAAGATTGGGAGCGGTCTAGCATAGATACGCAGTATCTT. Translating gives CASSQDWERSSIDTQYL.

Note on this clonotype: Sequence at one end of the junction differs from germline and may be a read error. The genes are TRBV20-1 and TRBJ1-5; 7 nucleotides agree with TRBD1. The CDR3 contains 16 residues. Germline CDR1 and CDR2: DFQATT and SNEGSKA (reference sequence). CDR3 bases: TGCTGTGCTACCAACTCTCGGGGACAGCAAGATCAGCCCCAGCAATTT. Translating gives CCATNSRGQQDQPQQF.

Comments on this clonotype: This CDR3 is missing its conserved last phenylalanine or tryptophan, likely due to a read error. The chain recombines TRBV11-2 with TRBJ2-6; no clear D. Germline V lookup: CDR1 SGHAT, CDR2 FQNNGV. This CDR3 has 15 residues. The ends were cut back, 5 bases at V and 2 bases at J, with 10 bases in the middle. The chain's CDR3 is CASSLVQAGANVLTI. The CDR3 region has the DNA TGTGCCAGCAGCCTAGTGCAGGCTGGGGCCAACGTCCTGACTATC.

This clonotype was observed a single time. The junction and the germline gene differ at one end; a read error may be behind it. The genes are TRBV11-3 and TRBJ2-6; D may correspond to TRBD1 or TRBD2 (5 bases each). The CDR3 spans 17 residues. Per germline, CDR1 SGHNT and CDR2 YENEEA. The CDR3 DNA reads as TGTGCCAGCAGCTTAGATCTGACGGGGTTCGGGGCCTACGTCATGACTTTC. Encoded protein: CASSLDLTGFGAYVMTF.

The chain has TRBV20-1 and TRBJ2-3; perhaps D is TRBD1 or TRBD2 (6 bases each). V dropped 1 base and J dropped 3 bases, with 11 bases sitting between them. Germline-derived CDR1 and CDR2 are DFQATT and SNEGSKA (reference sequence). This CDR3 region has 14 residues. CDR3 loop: CSARGKGGTDTQYF. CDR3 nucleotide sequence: TGCAGTGCTAGAGGCAAGGGGGGTACAGATACGCAGTATTTT.

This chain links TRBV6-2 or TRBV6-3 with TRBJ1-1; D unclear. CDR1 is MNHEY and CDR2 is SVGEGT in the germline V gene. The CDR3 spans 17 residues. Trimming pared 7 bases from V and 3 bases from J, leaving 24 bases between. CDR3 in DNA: TGTGCCAGCAATCCCCGAGCTGGATTTTTTGGATACACTGAAGCTTTCTTT. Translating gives CASNPRAGFFGYTEAFF.